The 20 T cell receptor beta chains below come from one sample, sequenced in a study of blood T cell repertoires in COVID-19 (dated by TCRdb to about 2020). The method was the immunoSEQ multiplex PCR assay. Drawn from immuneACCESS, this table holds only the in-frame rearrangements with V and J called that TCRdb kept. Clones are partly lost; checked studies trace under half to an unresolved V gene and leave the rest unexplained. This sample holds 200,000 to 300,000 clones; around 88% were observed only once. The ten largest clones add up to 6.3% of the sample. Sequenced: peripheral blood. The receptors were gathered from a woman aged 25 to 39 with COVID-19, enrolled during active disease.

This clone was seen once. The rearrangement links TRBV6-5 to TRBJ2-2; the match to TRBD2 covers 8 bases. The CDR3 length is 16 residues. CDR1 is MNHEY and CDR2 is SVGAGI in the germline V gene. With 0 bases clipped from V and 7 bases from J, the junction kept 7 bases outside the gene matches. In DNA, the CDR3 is TGTGCCAGCAGTTACTCCACGGGGGGGGCGCACGGGGAGCTGTTTTTT. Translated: CASSYSTGGAHGELFF.

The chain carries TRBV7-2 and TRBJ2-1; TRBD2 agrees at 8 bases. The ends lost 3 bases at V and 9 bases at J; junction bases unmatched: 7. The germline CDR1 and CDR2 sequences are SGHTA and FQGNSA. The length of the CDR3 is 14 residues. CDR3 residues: CASSFSGLAGEQFF. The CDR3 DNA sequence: TGTGCCAGCAGCTTTTCGGGTCTAGCGGGTGAGCAGTTCTTC.

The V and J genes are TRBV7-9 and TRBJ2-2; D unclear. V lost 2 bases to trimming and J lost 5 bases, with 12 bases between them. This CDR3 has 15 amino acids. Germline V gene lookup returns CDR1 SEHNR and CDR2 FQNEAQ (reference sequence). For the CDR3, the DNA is TGTGCCAGCAGCTTACTAGGTACCACGACCGGGGAGCTGTTTTTT. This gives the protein CASSLLGTTTGELFF.

In DNA, the CDR3 is TGCAGCGGGAGGACAGGAGACAGCTACGAGCAGTACTTC. Amino acid sequence: CSGRTGDSYEQYF. The V call is TRBV29-1, the J call TRBJ2-7; 7 positions match TRBD1. After removal of 7 bases from V and 3 bases from J, the junction contained 9 bases not matched to a gene. Germline V gene data show CDR1 as SQVTM and CDR2 as ANQGSEA. The CDR3 sequence is 13 residues long.

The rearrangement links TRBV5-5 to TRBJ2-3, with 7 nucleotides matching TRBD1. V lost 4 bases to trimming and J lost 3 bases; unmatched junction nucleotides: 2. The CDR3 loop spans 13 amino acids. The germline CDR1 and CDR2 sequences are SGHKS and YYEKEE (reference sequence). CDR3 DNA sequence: TGTGCCAGCAGCGTGGGACAGACAGATACGCAGTATTTT. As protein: CASSVGQTDTQYF.

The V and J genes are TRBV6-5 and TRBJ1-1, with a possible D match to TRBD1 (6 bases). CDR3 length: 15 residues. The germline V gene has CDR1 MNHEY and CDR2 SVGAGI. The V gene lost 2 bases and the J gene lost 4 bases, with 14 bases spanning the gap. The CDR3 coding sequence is TGTGCCAGCAGTTACAATGAGGGGGTGATCACTGAAGCTTTCTTT. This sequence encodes CASSYNEGVITEAFF.

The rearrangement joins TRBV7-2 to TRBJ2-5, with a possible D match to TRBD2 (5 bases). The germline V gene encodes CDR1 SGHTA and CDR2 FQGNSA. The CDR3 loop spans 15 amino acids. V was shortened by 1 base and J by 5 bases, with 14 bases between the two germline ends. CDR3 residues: CASSLDPLVAETQYF. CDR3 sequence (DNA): TGTGCCAGCAGCTTAGACCCACTAGTAGCGGAGACCCAGTACTTC.

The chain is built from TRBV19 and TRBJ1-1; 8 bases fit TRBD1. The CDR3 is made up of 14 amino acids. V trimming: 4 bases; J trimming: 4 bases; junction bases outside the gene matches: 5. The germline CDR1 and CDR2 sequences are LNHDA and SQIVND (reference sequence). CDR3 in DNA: TGTGCCAGTAGTAAAACAGGGGGGCCCACTGAAGCTTTCTTT. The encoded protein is CASSKTGGPTEAFF.

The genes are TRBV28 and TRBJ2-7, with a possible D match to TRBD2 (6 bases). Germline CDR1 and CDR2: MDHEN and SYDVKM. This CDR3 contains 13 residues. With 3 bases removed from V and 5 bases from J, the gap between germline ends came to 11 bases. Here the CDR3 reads CASSFSGVNEQYF. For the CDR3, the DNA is TGTGCCAGCAGTTTTTCGGGAGTCAACGAGCAGTACTTC.

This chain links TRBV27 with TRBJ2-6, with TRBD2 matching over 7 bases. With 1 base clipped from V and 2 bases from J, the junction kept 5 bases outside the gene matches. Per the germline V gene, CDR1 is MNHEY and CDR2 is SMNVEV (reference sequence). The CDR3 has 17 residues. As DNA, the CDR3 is TGTGCCAGCAGTTTATGGGGGGGACTGGCTGGGGCCAACGTCCTGACTTTC. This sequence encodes CASSLWGGLAGANVLTF.

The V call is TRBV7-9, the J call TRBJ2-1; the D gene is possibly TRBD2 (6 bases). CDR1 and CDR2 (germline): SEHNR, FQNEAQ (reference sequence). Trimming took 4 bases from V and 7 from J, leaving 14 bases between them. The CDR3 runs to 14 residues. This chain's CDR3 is CASSSYRAGNEQFF. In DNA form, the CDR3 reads TGTGCCAGCAGCTCCTATAGGGCGGGGAATGAGCAGTTCTTC.

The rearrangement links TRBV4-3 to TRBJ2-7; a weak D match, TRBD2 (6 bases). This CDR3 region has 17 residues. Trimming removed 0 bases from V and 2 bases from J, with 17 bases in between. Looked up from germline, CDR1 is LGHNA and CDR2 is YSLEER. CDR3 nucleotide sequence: TGCGCCAGCAGCCAAGAGGAGGGCAGGGATAGCCCCTACGAGCAGTACTTC. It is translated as CASSQEEGRDSPYEQYF.

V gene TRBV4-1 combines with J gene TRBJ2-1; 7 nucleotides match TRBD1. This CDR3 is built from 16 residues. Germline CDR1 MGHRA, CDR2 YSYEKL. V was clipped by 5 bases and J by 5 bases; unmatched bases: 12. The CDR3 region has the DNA TGCGCCAGCAGCGACCGGACCGGGACAGTTGACAATGAGCAGTTCTTC. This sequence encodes CASSDRTGTVDNEQFF.

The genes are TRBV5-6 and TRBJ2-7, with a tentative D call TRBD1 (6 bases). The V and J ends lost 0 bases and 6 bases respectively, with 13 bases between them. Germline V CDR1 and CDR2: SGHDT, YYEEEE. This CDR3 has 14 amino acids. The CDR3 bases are TGTGCCAGCAGCTTGGGGCTACAGGGATCCGAGCAGTACTTC. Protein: CASSLGLQGSEQYF.

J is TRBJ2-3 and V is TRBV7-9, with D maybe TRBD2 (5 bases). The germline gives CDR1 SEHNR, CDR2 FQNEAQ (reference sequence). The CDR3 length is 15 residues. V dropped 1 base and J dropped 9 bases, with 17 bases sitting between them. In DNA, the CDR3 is TGTGCCAGCAGCTTAGAAAGAGTGGGAGACCCAACGCAGTATTTT. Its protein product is CASSLERVGDPTQYF.

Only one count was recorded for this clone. This CDR3 reads CASSLLGQGNYGYTF. The CDR3 region has the DNA TGTGCCAGCAGTCTACTGGGACAGGGGAACTATGGCTACACCTTC. This sequence joins TRBV6-6 and TRBJ1-2, with 10 bases that match TRBD1. The V gene's germline CDR1 is MNHNY and CDR2 SVGAGI (reference sequence). The CDR3 is 15 amino acids. The junction had 5 bases not matched to a gene; V was cut back by 5 bases and J by 2 bases.

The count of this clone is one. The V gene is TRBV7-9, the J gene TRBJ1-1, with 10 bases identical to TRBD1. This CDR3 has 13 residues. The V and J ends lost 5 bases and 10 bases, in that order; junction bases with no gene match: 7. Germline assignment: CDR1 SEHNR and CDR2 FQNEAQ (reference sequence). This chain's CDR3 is CASSPDRGHRAFF. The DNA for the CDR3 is TGTGCCAGCAGCCCCGACAGGGGGCACCGAGCTTTCTTT.

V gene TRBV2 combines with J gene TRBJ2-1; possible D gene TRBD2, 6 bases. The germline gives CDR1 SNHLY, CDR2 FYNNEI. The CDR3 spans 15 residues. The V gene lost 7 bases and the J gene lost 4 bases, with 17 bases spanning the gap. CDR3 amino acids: CASKGRQSVYNEQFF. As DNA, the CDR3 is TGTGCCAGCAAAGGGAGGCAGTCGGTGTACAATGAGCAGTTCTTC.

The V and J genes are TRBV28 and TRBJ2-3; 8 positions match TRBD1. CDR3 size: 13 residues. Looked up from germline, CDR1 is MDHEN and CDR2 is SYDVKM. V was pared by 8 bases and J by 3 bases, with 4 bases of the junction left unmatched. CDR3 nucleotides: TGTGCCAGCGAGGACAGGGTAACAGATACGCAGTATTTT. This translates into CASEDRVTDTQYF.

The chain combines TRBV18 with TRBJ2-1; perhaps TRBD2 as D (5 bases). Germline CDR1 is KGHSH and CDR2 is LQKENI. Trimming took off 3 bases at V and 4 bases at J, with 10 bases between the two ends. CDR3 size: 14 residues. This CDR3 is CASSPDGIYNEQFF. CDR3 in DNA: TGTGCCAGCTCACCTGACGGGATTTACAATGAGCAGTTCTTC.